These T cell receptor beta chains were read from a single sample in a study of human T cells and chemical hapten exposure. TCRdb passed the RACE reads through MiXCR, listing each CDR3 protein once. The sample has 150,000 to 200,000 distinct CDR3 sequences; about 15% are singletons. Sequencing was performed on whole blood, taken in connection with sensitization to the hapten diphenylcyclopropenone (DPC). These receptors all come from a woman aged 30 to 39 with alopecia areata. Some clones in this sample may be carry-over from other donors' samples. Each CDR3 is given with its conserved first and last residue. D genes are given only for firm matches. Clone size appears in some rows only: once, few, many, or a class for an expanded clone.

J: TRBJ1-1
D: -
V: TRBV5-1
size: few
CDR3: CASSLLGGPTEAFF
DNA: TGCGCCAGCAGCCTCCTAGGGGGGCCGACTGAAGCTTTCTTT

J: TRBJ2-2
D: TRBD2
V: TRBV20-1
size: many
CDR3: CSASPGGSGSGYTGELFF
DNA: TGCAGTGCTAGCCCAGGGGGTAGCGGGAGCGGGTACACCGGGGAGCTGTTTTTT

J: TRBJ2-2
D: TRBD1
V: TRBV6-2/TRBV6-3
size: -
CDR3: CASSHRGQGTGELFF
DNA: TGTGCCAGCAGTCACAGGGGGCAGGGCACCGGGGAGCTGTTTTTT

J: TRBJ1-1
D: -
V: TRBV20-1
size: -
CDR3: CSARGGGVVNTEAFF
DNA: TGCAGTGCTAGGGGAGGTGGCGTGGTGAACACTGAAGCTTTCTTT

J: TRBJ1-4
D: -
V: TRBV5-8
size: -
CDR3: CASSLEGRSAEKLFF
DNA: TGTGCCAGCAGCTTGGAGGGGCGATCGGCTGAAAAACTGTTTTTT

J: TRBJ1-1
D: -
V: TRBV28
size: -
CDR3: CASSLYMNTEAFF
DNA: TGTGCCAGCAGTTTATACATGAACACTGAAGCTTTCTTT

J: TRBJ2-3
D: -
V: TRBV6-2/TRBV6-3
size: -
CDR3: CASSRSGAGATDTQYF
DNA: TGTGCCAGCAGTCGCTCTGGAGCCGGGGCTACAGATACGCAGTATTTT

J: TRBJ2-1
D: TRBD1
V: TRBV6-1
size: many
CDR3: CASSEARDRAWNEQFF
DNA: TGTGCCAGCAGTGAAGCGAGGGACAGGGCATGGAATGAGCAGTTCTTC

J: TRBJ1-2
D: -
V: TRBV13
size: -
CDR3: CASSPRPGPIANYGYTF
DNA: TGTGCCAGCAGCCCCCGGCCAGGACCTATAGCTAACTATGGCTACACCTTC

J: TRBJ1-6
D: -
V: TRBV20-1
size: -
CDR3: CSARTASSYNSPLHF
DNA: TGCAGTGCGAGGACGGCCAGCTCCTATAATTCACCCCTCCACTTT

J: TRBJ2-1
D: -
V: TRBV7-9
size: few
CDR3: CASSYSDNEQFF
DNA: TGTGCCAGCAGCTACTCGGACAATGAGCAGTTCTTC

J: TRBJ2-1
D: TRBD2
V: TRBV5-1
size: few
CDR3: CASSAAGGTSGTTRPASYNEQFF
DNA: TGCGCCAGCAGCGCGGCGGGCGGGACTAGCGGGACGACTCGGCCCGCCTCCTACAATGAGCAGTTCTTC

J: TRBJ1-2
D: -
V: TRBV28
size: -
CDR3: CASRSWEGNYGYTF
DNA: TGTGCCAGCAGGTCTTGGGAGGGTAACTATGGCTACACCTTC

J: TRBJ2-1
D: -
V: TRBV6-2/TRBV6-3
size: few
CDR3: CASNPSRGARLDEQFF
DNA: TGTGCCAGCAATCCTTCAAGGGGGGCGAGACTCGATGAGCAGTTCTTC

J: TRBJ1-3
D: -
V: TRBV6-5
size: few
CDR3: CASSYVPLSGNTIYF
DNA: TGTGCCAGCAGTTACGTCCCACTCTCTGGAAACACCATATATTTT

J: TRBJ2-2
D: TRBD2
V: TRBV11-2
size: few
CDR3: CASSLRPGGDGELFF
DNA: TGTGCCAGCAGCTTACGTCCTGGGGGGGACGGGGAGCTGTTTTTT

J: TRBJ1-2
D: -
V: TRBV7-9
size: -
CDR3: CASSLGAVRGYGYTF
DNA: TGTGCCAGCAGCTTAGGGGCAGTGAGAGGCTATGGCTACACCTTC

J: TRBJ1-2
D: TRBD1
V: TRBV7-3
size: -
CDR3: CASSASGGAGYGYTF
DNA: TGTGCCAGCAGCGCATCAGGGGGCGCCGGCTATGGCTACACCTTC